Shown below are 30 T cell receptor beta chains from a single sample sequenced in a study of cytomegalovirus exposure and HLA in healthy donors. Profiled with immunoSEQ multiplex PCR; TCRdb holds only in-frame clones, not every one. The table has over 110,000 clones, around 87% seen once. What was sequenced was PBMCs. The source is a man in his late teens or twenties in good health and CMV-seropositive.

The CDR3 DNA reads TGTGCCACCAGCAGAGACCGGACTAGCGGGGGTAGGGGCTACGAGCAGTACTTC. Protein product: CATSRDRTSGGRGYEQYF. The chain joins TRBV15 to TRBJ2-7; the match to TRBD2 covers 13 bases. Germline CDR1 is LNHNV and CDR2 is YYDKDF (reference sequence). This CDR3 spans 18 amino acids. Trimming removed 0 bases from V and 3 bases from J; junction bases left unmatched: 8.

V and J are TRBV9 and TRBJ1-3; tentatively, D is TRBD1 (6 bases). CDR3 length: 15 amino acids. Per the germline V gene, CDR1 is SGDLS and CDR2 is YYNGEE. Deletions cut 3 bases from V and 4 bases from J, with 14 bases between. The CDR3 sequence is CASSAETGFGNTIYF. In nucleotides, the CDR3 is TGTGCCAGCAGCGCCGAAACAGGGTTCGGAAACACCATATATTTT.

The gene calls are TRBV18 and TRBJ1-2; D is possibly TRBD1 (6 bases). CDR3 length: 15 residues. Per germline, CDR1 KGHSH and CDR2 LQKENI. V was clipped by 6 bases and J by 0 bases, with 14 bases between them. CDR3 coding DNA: TGTGCCAGCTCCCGGACAGCATCCTCTAACTATGGCTACACCTTC. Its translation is CASSRTASSNYGYTF.

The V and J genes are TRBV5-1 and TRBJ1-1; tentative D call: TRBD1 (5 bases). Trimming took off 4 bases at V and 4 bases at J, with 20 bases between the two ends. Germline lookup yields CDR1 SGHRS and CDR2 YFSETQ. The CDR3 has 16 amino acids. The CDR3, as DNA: TGCGCCAGCAGCAGAGGAGGGGCGGAGGTTGCCACTGAAGCTTTCTTT. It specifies CASSRGGAEVATEAFF. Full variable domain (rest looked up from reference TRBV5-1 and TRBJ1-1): KAGVTQTPRYLIKTRGQQVTLSCSPISGHRSVSWYQQTPGQGLQFLFEYFSETQRNKGNFPGRFSGRQFSNSRSEMNVSTLELGDSALYLCASSRGGAEVATEAFFGQGTRLTVV.

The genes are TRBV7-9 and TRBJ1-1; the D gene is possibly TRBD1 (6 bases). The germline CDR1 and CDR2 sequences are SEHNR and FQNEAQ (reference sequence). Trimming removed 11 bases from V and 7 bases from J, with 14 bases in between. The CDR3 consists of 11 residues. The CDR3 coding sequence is TGTGCCGCGGGGGGGCCCCTTGAAGCTTTCTTT. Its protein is CAAGGPLEAFF.

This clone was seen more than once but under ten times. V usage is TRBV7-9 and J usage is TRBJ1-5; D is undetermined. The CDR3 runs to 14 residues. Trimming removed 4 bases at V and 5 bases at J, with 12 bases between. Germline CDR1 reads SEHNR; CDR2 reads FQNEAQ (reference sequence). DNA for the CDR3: TGTGCCAGCAGCTCCGGCGGCCAACATCAGCCCCAGCATTTT. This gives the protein CASSSGGQHQPQHF.

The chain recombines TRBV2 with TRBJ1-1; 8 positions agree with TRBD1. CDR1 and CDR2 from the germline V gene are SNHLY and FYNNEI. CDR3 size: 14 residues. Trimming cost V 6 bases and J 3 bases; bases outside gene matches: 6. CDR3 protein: CASRPLTGDTEAFF. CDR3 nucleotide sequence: TGTGCCAGCAGACCACTGACAGGGGACACTGAAGCTTTCTTT.

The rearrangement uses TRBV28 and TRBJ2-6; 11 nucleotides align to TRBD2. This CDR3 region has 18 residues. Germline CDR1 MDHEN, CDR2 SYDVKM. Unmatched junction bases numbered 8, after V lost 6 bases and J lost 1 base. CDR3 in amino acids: CASSELAGVVSGANVLTF. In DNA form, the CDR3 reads TGTGCCAGCAGCGAACTAGCGGGAGTGGTTTCTGGGGCCAACGTCCTGACTTTC.

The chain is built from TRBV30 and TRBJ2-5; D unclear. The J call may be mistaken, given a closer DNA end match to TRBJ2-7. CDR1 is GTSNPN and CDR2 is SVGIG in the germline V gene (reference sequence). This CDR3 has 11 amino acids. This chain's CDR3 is CAWSDSYEQYF. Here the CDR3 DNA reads TGTGCCTGGAGTGACAGCTACGAGCAGTACTTC.

The CDR3 DNA is TGTGCCAGCAGCCCAGCCGGGACAGTACAAAAAGGACATCGGGGCTACACCTTC. It encodes CASSPAGTVQKGHRGYTF. The V and J genes are TRBV4-2 and TRBJ1-2, with 7 bases aligning to TRBD1. V shed 4 bases, J shed 8 bases, and the junction held 22 bases outside the gene matches. CDR3 size: 18 residues. Germline CDR1 reads LGHNA; CDR2 reads YNFKEQ.

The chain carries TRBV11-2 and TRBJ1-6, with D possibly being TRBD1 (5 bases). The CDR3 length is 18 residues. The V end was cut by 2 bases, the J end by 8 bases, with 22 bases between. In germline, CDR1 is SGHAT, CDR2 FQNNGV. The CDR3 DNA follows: TGTGCCAGCAGCTTAAGGGGCCGGGGGGTCTCCAGGGATTCACCCCTCCACTTT. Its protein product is CASSLRGRGVSRDSPLHF.

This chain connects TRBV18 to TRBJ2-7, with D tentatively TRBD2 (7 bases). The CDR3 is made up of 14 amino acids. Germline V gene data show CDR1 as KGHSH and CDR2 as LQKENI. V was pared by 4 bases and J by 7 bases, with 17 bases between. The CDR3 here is CASSLVGGPKEQYF. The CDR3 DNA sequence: TGTGCCAGCTCACTAGTGGGGGGGCCTAAGGAGCAGTACTTC.

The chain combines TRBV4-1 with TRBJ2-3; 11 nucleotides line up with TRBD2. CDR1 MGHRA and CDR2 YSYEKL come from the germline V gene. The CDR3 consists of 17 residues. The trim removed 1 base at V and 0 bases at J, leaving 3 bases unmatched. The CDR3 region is CASSQVGLAVSTDTQYF. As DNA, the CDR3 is TGCGCCAGCAGCCAAGTGGGACTAGCGGTGAGCACAGATACGCAGTATTTT.

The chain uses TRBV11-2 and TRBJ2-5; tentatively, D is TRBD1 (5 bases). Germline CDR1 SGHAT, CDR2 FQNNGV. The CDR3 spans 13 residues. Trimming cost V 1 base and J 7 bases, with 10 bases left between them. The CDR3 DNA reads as TGTGCCAGCAGCTTAGGGGGCCCCCTGACCCAGTACTTC. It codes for CASSLGGPLTQYF. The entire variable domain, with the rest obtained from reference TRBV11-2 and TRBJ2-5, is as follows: EAGVAQSPRYKIIEKRQSVAFWCNPISGHATLYWYQQILGQGPKLLIQFQNNGVVDDSQLPKDRFSAERLKGVDSTLKIQPAKLEDSAVYLCASSLGGPLTQYFGPGTRLLVL.

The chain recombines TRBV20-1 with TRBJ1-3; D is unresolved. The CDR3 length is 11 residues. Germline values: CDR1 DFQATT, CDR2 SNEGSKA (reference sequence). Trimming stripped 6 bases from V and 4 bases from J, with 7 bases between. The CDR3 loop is CSAGEGNTIYF. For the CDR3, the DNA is TGCAGTGCCGGGGAAGGAAACACCATATATTTT.

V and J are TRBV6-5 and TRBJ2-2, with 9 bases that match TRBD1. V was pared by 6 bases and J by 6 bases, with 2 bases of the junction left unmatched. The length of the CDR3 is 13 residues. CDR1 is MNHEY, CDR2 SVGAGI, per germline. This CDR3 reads CASSTGGAGELFF. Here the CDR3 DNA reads TGTGCCAGCAGCACAGGGGGCGCCGGGGAGCTGTTTTTT.

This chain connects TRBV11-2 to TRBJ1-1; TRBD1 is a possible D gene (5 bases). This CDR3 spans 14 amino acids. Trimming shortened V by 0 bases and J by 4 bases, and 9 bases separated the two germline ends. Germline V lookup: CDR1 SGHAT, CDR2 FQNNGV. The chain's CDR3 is CASSLDWGVTEAFF. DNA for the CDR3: TGTGCCAGCAGCTTAGATTGGGGGGTCACTGAAGCTTTCTTT.

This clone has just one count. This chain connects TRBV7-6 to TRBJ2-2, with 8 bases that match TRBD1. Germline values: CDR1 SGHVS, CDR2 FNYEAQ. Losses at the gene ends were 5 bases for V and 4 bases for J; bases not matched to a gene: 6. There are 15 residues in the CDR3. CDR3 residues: CASSPRTGSTGELFF. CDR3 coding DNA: TGTGCCAGCAGCCCTCGGACAGGGAGCACCGGGGAGCTGTTTTTT.

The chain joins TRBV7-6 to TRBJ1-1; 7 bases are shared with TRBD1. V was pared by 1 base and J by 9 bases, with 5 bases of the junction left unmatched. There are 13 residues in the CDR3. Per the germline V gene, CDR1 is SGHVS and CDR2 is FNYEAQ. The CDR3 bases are TGTGCCAGCAGCTTAGGGACAGGAAAACAAGCTTTCTTT. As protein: CASSLGTGKQAFF. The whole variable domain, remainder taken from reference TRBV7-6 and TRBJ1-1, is GAGVSQSPRYKVTKRGQDVALRCDPISGHVSLYWYRQALGQGPEFLTYFNYEAQQDKSGLPNDRFSAERPEGSISTLTIQRTEQRDSAMYRCASSLGTGKQAFFGQGTRLTVV.

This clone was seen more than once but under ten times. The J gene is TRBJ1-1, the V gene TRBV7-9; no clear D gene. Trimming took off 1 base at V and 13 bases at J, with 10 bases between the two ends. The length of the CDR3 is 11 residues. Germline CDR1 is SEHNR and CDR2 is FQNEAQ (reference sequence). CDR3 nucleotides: TGTGCCAGCAGCTTAGGAGTAGAGGTTTTCTTT. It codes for CASSLGVEVFF.

CDR3 loop: CASSLGLVVGQETQYF. Written as DNA, the CDR3 is TGTGCCAGCAGTTTGGGACTAGTAGTGGGGCAAGAGACCCAGTACTTC. This chain uses TRBV27 with TRBJ2-5; the match to TRBD2 covers 8 bases. Germline CDR1 reads MNHEY; CDR2 reads SMNVEV (reference sequence). The CDR3 is 16 residues long. The V segment lost 3 bases and the J segment 2 bases; nucleotides outside the gene matches: 8.

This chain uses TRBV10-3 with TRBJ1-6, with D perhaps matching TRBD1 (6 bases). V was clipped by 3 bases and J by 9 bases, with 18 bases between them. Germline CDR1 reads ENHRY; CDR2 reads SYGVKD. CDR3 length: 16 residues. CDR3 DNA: TGTGCCATCAGTGATGGACAGCCACAGAGCGGTTCACCCCTCCACTTT. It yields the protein CAISDGQPQSGSPLHF.

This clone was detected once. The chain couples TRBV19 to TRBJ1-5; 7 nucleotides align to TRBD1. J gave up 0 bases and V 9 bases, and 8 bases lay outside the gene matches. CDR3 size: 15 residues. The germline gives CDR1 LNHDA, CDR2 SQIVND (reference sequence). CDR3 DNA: TGTGCCAGCGCGACAGGGCCGCATAGCAATCAGCCCCAGCATTTT. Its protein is CASATGPHSNQPQHF.

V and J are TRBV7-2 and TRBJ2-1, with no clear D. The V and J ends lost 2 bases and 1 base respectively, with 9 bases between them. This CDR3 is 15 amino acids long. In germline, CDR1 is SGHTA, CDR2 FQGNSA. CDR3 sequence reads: CASSLTTASYNEQFF. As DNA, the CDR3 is TGTGCCAGCAGCTTAACTACCGCTTCCTACAATGAGCAGTTCTTC.

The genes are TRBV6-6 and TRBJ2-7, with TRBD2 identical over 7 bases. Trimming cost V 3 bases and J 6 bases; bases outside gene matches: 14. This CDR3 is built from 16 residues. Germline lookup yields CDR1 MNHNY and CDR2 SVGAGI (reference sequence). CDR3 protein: CASSYWGGRKGSEQYF. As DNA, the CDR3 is TGTGCCAGCAGTTATTGGGGGGGACGGAAAGGCTCCGAGCAGTACTTC.

The CDR3 bases are TGCAGCGTCCATGTCCCGGGGATAAACTATGGCTACACCTTC. Protein: CSVHVPGINYGYTF. J is TRBJ1-2 and V is TRBV29-1; no clear D gene. Trimming took 6 bases from V and 2 from J, leaving 16 bases between them. Germline V gene sequence: CDR1 SQVTM, CDR2 ANQGSEA. There are 14 residues in the CDR3.

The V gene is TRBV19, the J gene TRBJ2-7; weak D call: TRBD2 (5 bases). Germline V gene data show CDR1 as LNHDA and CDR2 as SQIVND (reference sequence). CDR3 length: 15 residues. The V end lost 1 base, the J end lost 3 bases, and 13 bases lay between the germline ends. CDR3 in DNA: TGTGCCAGTAGTATAGCCCTAGACGGACTCTACGAGCAGTACTTC. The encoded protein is CASSIALDGLYEQYF.

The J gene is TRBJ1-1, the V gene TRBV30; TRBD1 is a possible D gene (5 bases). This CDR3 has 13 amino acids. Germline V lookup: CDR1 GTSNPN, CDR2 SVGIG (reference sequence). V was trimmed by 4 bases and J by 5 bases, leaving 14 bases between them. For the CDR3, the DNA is TGTGCCTGGACCTTAGGGGCGCCTACTGAAGCTTTCTTT. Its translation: CAWTLGAPTEAFF.

The CDR3 region has the DNA TGTGCCAGCGCTTTGACTAGGGAGGCCTATGGCTACACCTTC. This gives the protein CASALTREAYGYTF. This chain links TRBV2 with TRBJ1-2; D is unclear. CDR1 is SNHLY, CDR2 FYNNEI, per germline. Trimming took 8 bases from V and 4 from J, leaving 17 bases between them. The CDR3 has 14 amino acids. The full variable domain, completed using reference TRBV2 and TRBJ1-2, is EPEVTQTPSHQVTQMGQEVILRCVPISNHLYFYWYRQILGQKVEFLVSFYNNEISEKSEIFDDQFSVERPDGSNFTLKIRSTKLEDSAMYFCASALTREAYGYTFGSGTRLTVV.

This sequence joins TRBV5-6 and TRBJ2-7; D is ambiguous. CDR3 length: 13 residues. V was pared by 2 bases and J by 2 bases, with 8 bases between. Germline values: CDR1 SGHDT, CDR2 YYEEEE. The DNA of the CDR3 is TGTGCCAGCAGCTTTCGCGGAACCTACGAGCAGTACTTC. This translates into CASSFRGTYEQYF.